This T cell receptor (beta chain) was retrieved from a study of CD8 T cells in Susac syndrome. It was negative isolation that provided the CD8+ and CD4+ T cells, whereas TEMRA cells were enriched by FACS. V was pared by 0 bases and J by 8 bases, with 6 bases of the junction left unmatched. Per germline, CDR1 SGDLS and CDR2 YYNGEE. This CDR3 has 15 residues. RNA, at about 0.5 to 1 ug, was reverse transcribed with random hexamers. TCRdb processed the immunoSEQ multiplex PCR reads anew with MiXCR; each CDR3 protein has one entry. Of almost 450,000 distinct CDR3 sequences listed, 75% to 90% were seen once; the top ten hold approximately 0.11%. Concerning this clonotype: Its target is unknown.

The study's findings and limits: A relatively small number of individuals underwent TCR sequencing and HLA analysis.

The sample was CD8+ T cells from PBMCs. The chain uses TRBV9 and TRBJ2-1, with 9 bases aligning to TRBD2. The receptor was isolated from a human donor with multiple sclerosis. CDR3 amino acids: CASSVDGGGADEQFF. CDR3 DNA sequence: TGTGCCAGCAGCGTAGATGGCGGGGGGGCCGATGAGCAGTTCTTC.